The TCR beta chain described here comes from a study of OX40 agonist ivuxolimab in advanced cancers. On the study more broadly: The study enrolled dose-escalation patients with hepatocellular carcinoma, melanoma, renal cell or head and neck cancer. Eligibility admitted prior anti-PD-1, anti-PD-L1 or anti-CTLA-4 therapy; 35% to 40% had some.

Using immunoSEQ multiplex PCR, the repertoire was profiled, and TCRdb retains in-frame clones only, with some absent. Here the sample spans tens of thousands of clones, 86% being singletons. The germline CDR1 and CDR2 sequences are WNHNN and SYGVQD (reference sequence). CDR3 size: 12 residues. V shed 6 bases and J shed 5 bases, with 8 bases lying between them. The TCR sequence derives from an adult with an advanced solid tumor such as melanoma, head and neck, liver or kidney cancer. The starting material was CD4+ or CD8+ T cells sorted from blood, obtained in a trial of the OX40 agonist ivuxolimab. The chain uses TRBV10-1 and TRBJ2-1; unclear D gene. In DNA, the CDR3 is TGCGCCAGCAGCCGGGCAGACAATGAGCAGTTCTTC. Its translation: CASSRADNEQFF.